The T cell receptor beta chain described here comes from a study of shared clonotypes between healthy human individuals. Study-wide background: Per donor, three plates held CD4 naive cells, three held CD4 memory, two held CD8 naive and one held CD8 memory.

The method was immunoSEQ multiplex PCR; TCRdb's version includes in-frame clones alone and lacks a portion of them. The sample consists of approximately 1.9 million clones, 93% of them appearing once. Naive CD8 populations comprised CD45RO-negative cells positively selected for CCR7, excluding terminally differentiated effector memory CD45RA+ cells. The CDR3 totals 15 residues. The ends were cut back, 7 bases at V and 1 base at J, with 17 bases in the middle. CDR1 is MNHEY and CDR2 is SMNVEV in the germline V gene (reference sequence). The specimen was naive CD8+ T cells from PBMCs. The clonotype was recovered from a man between 18 and 35 years old in good health. Some clones in this sample may be carry-over from other donors' samples. This sequence joins TRBV27 and TRBJ2-7; D possibly corresponds to TRBD1 (7 bases). The CDR3, as DNA: TGTGCCAGCACATGGGCCCCAGGGGGGTCCTACGAGCAGTACTTC. This gives the protein CASTWAPGGSYEQYF.